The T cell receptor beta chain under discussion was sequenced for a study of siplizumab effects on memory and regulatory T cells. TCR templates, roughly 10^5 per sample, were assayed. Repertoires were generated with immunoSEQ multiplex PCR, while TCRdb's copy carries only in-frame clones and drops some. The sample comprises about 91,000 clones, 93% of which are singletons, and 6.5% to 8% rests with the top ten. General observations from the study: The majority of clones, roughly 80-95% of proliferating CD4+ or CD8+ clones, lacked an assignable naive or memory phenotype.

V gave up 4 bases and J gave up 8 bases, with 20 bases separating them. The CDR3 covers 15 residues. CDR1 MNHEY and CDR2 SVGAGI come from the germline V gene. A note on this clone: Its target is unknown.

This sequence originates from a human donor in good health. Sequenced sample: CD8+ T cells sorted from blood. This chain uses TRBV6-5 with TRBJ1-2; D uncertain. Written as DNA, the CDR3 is TGTGCCAGCAGTTTGTATACCGGGCCCCAAGACGGCTACACCTTC. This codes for CASSLYTGPQDGYTF.